The 3 T cell receptor beta chains presented below share a single source sample, sequenced in a study of shared clonotypes between healthy human individuals. Sequenced by immunoSEQ multiplex PCR; TCRdb stores in-frame clones only, minus some. Among about 2.2 million clones, just over 90% were seen once, and the ten largest hold 1.5% to 2%. Only CD45RO-negative cells positively selected for CCR7 counted as naive CD8 cells, so terminally differentiated effector memory CD45RA+ cells were excluded. The specimen sequenced was naive CD8+ T cells from PBMCs. Every receptor here comes from a man between 18 and 29 years old in good health. Some clones in this sample may be carry-over from other donors' samples.

The rearrangement uses TRBV5-1 and TRBJ2-1; 7 bases match TRBD2. The CDR3 sequence is 17 residues long. In germline, CDR1 is SGHRS, CDR2 YFSETQ. The ends lost 3 bases at V and 5 bases at J; junction bases unmatched: 14. This chain's CDR3 is CASSWSVSGTLNNEQFF. CDR3 bases: TGCGCCAGCAGCTGGTCGGTGAGCGGGACCCTGAACAATGAGCAGTTCTTC.

This clone was seen only once. This sequence joins TRBV6-1 and TRBJ1-2; D is ambiguous. Trimming left V 5 bases short and J 4 bases short, with 14 bases between. Germline V gene lookup returns CDR1 MNHNS and CDR2 SASEGT. The CDR3 is 14 amino acids. Here the CDR3 reads CASSLSRLGYGYTF. CDR3 DNA: TGTGCCAGCAGTCTCAGTAGGTTAGGCTATGGCTACACCTTC.

The V and J genes are TRBV9 and TRBJ1-3; perhaps TRBD1 as D (5 bases). The CDR3 totals 15 residues. Germline CDR1 and CDR2: SGDLS and YYNGEE. The ends were cut back, 3 bases at V and 0 bases at J, with 10 bases in the middle. The CDR3 bases are TGTGCCAGCAGCGCGTCTGGGGGCTCTGGAAACACCATATATTTT. The encoded protein is CASSASGGSGNTIYF.